This paragraph reports one T cell receptor (beta chain). Judged by its sample share, this clonotype qualifies as medium-sized (0.01 to 0.1%). Its antigen is not yet known. No base-level quality is on record; no much larger clone is a single base apart. This record comes from a study of CDR3 diversity in severe acne (dated 2019 in TCRdb). Receptor amplification or capture employed PCR. The data were produced on an Illumina HiSeq 2000. The public sequencing data were trimmed at Q25 with fastp and processed into clonotypes with MiXCR by TCRdb, which kept only in-frame beta chains. Entries that share a CDR3 protein sequence are merged under the most common genes and DNA. The sample table lists about 90,000 distinct CDR3 sequences, roughly 49% of them with a count of one. The ten biggest clones cover 11% of the sample. The sample was blood. The sequence was collected from a male donor with severe acne vulgaris.

This receptor carries the CDR3 CATSGQNTDTQYF. The DNA sequence follows: TGTGCCACCAGTGGTCAGAATACAGATACGCAGTATTTT. This sequence uses TRBV24-1 and TRBJ2-3; the D gene assignment is ambiguous. Measured from the cysteine to the phenylalanine, the CDR3 is 13 residues long. Just CDR3 DNA is preserved here, 39 bases in frame from base 1. The junction shows trimming of 5 bases on V and 3 bases on J, plus 8 bases between the germline ends. CDR1 KGHDR and CDR2 SFDVKD were looked up in the germline V gene.